This TCR beta chain comes out of a study of graft-versus-host responses after intestinal transplantation. Study in general: Grafts that recipients had were multivisceral, liver-intestinal, or isolated intestinal transplants.

The method was immunoSEQ multiplex PCR; TCRdb's version includes in-frame clones alone and lacks a portion of them. The table has some 18,000 clones, around three quarters seen once. A note on this clone: The antigen is unknown.

Intraepithelial lymphocytes and lamina propria lymphocytes were released through processing of graft tissue. Study results and limitations: Recipient marrow held GvH clones, some first seen in ileum or blood. Researchers found peak circulating GvH clone levels linked to early post-transplant HvG declines. The presence of high graft-versus-host to host-versus-graft clonal ratios in allografts characterized patients with graft-donor T cell macrochimerism.

This CDR3 has 12 amino acids. Per germline, CDR1 ENHRY and CDR2 SYGVKD. Trimming took off 6 bases at V and 8 bases at J, with 12 bases between the two ends. The sequence was obtained from a human patient who received an intestinal transplant, so some T cells may come from the graft donor. The sample here was ileum tissue, taken approximately 3 weeks after intestinal transplant. V and J are TRBV10-3 and TRBJ2-3; D not resolved. This chain's CDR3 is CAIRGDRLTQYF. The CDR3 region has the DNA TGTGCCATCAGAGGAGACCGACTTACGCAGTATTTT.